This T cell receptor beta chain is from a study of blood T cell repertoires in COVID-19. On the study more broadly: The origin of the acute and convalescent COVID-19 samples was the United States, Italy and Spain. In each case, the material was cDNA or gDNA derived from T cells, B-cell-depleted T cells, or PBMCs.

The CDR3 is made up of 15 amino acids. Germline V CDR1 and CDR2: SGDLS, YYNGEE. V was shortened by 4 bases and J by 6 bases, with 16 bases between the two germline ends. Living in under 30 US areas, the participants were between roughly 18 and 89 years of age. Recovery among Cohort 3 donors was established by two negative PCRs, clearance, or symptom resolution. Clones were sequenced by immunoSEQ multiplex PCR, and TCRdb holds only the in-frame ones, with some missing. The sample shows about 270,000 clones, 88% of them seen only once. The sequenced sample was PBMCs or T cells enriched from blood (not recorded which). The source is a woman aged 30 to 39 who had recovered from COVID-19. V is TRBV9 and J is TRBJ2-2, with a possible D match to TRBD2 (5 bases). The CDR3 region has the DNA TGTGCCAGCAGCCCAATGCGGGTCGCACCCGGGGAGCTGTTTTTT. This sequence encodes CASSPMRVAPGELFF. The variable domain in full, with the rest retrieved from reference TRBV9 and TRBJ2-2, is DSGVTQTPKHLITATGQRVTLRCSPRSGDLSVYWYQQSLDQGLQFLIQYYNGEERAKGNILERFSAQQFPDLHSELNLSSLELGDSALYFCASSPMRVAPGELFFGEGSRLTVL.